The 19 T cell receptor beta chains presented below share a single source sample, sequenced in a study of T cells in Graves' hyperthyroidism and ophthalmopathy. TCR beta CDR3 region amplification was performed from RNA transcripts. The HTBI primer set was used in a first-round RT-PCR of the TCR CDR3. Via MiXCR, TCRdb re-called the multiplex PCR reads, giving one row per CDR3 protein. The sample lists about 610,000 distinct CDR3 sequences, approximately 15% seen once, with under 3.5% in the top ten. Sequencing was performed on blood. These receptors were taken from a woman aged 40 to 55 with Graves' ophthalmopathy.

The rearrangement links TRBV20-1 to TRBJ2-1; D is tentatively TRBD1 or TRBD2 (5 bases each). With 6 bases removed from V and 2 bases from J, the gap between germline ends came to 14 bases. Germline V gene sequence: CDR1 DFQATT, CDR2 SNEGSKA (reference sequence). The CDR3 covers 14 residues. The CDR3 spells CSAKTGRPYNEQFF. CDR3 DNA sequence: TGCAGTGCCAAAACGGGACGGCCCTACAATGAGCAGTTCTTC.

In its sample, this clonotype was seen many times. CDR3 protein: CAWNPGTGKDEQYF. For the CDR3, the DNA is TGTGCCTGGAACCCTGGGACAGGGAAGGACGAGCAGTACTTC. J is TRBJ2-7 and V is TRBV30; 9 bases align to TRBD1. The CDR3 consists of 14 residues. V trimming: 4 bases; J trimming: 5 bases; junction bases outside the gene matches: 9. Germline assignment: CDR1 GTSNPN and CDR2 SVGIG (reference sequence).

Ten or more counts support this clonotype. The chain couples TRBV3-1 to TRBJ2-1; the D gene is possibly TRBD2 (5 bases). Looked up from germline, CDR1 is LGHDT and CDR2 is YNNKEL (reference sequence). The germline V and J ends were trimmed by 3 bases and 3 bases, with 6 bases remaining between them. The CDR3 spans 13 residues. The CDR3 DNA reads as TGTGCCAGCAGCCACGGGATCTACAATGAGCAGTTCTTC. It specifies CASSHGIYNEQFF.

The table lists this clonotype with many counts. V and J are TRBV6-1 and TRBJ1-5; tentatively, D is TRBD1 (5 bases). The V gene lost 2 bases and the J gene lost 2 bases, with 13 bases spanning the gap. CDR1 is MNHNS and CDR2 is SASEGT in the germline V gene. This CDR3 comprises 16 residues. The CDR3 nucleotides read TGTGCCAGCAGTGAATCGAAGGGGCACGGCAATCAGCCCCAGCATTTT. Residues: CASSESKGHGNQPQHF.

In its sample, this clonotype was seen a few times. V is TRBV5-6 and J is TRBJ2-3; D tentatively fits TRBD1 or TRBD2 (5 bases each). The CDR3 extends over 16 amino acids. The ends were cut back, 2 bases at V and 4 bases at J, with 17 bases in the middle. Germline CDR1 reads SGHDT; CDR2 reads YYEEEE. In DNA form, the CDR3 reads TGTGCCAGCAGCTTACGGTTGGGGGTTGTGGCAGATACGCAGTATTTT. Translated, it gives CASSLRLGVVADTQYF.

This clonotype has at least ten counts. This chain links TRBV11-2 with TRBJ2-1; 9 bases agree with TRBD2. Germline V gene data show CDR1 as SGHAT and CDR2 as FQNNGV. Trimming took 6 bases from V and 2 from J; bases not matched to a gene: 2. The CDR3 has 14 amino acids. The CDR3 region is CASSIAGAYNEQFF. DNA of the CDR3: TGTGCCAGCAGTATAGCGGGAGCCTACAATGAGCAGTTCTTC.

There are many counts of this clonotype. V and J are TRBV2 and TRBJ2-1, with 11 bases that match TRBD2. The CDR3 spans 15 residues. The junction had 5 bases not matched to a gene; V was cut back by 7 bases and J by 3 bases. Per germline, CDR1 SNHLY and CDR2 FYNNEI. The CDR3 here is CASTTGTSGYNEQFF. CDR3 sequence (DNA): TGTGCCAGCACCACCGGGACTAGCGGCTACAATGAGCAGTTCTTC. Based on the CDR3 plus reference TRBV2 and TRBJ2-1, the full variable domain is EPEVTQTPSHQVTQMGQEVILRCVPISNHLYFYWYRQILGQKVEFLVSFYNNEISEKSEIFDDQFSVERPDGSNFTLKIRSTKLEDSAMYFCASTTGTSGYNEQFFGPGTRLTVL.

Comments on this clonotype: A much larger clone differs from this one at a single base, so this may be a read error. The J gene is TRBJ2-5, the V gene TRBV6-5, with 9 bases lining up with TRBD1. This CDR3 spans 15 amino acids. CDR1 and CDR2 from the germline V gene are MNHEY and SVGAGI. The CDR3 reads CASSYDRGSSETQHF. The CDR3 DNA reads as TGTGCCAGCAGTTACGACAGGGGGTCTTCGGAGACCCAGCACTTC.

Ten or more counts support this clonotype. The chain has TRBV5-1 and TRBJ2-5; 10 bases line up with TRBD1. The germline gives CDR1 SGHRS, CDR2 YFSETQ. V trimming: 4 bases; J trimming: 6 bases; junction bases outside the gene matches: 6. The CDR3 loop spans 14 amino acids. DNA for the CDR3: TGCGCCAGCAGCCTAGGACAGGGGGGACAGACCCAGTACTTC. Residues: CASSLGQGGQTQYF.

This clonotype occurred many times. The rearrangement uses TRBV20-1 and TRBJ2-3; D might be TRBD2 (7 bases). The V end was cut by 6 bases, the J end by 4 bases, with 17 bases between. Germline loops: CDR1 DFQATT, CDR2 SNEGSKA (reference sequence). This CDR3 is 14 amino acids long. The CDR3 spells CSAEYGGASDTQYF. As DNA, the CDR3 is TGCAGTGCGGAGTATGGGGGGGCGTCAGATACGCAGTATTTT.

The J gene is TRBJ1-2, the V gene TRBV5-1; D unresolved. The ends were cut back, 0 bases at V and 8 bases at J, with 11 bases in the middle. This CDR3 has 13 amino acids. Germline V gene data show CDR1 as SGHRS and CDR2 as YFSETQ. CDR3 nucleotide sequence: TGCGCCAGCAGCTTGGGGAACGGTTGGGGCTACACCTTC. Translation: CASSLGNGWGYTF. Full variable domain (missing parts from reference TRBV5-1 and TRBJ1-2): KAGVTQTPRYLIKTRGQQVTLSCSPISGHRSVSWYQQTPGQGLQFLFEYFSETQRNKGNFPGRFSGRQFSNSRSEMNVSTLELGDSALYLCASSLGNGWGYTFGSGTRLTVV.

The J gene is TRBJ1-1, the V gene TRBV7-9; D is uncertain. V shed 5 bases and J shed 5 bases, with 12 bases lying between them. The CDR3 is 13 amino acids. Per germline, CDR1 SEHNR and CDR2 FQNEAQ (reference sequence). CDR3 DNA: TGTGCCAGCAGCGATAACTGGGGTACTGAAGCTTTCTTT. It specifies CASSDNWGTEAFF.

This clonotype was seen more than once but under ten times. This chain uses TRBV5-1 with TRBJ2-2, with D possibly matching TRBD2 (6 bases). Germline values: CDR1 SGHRS, CDR2 YFSETQ. The V gene lost 4 bases and the J gene lost 4 bases, with 14 bases spanning the gap. CDR3 length: 15 residues. CDR3 amino acids: CASSRSAGITGELFF. The CDR3 DNA reads as TGCGCCAGCAGCCGTTCGGCGGGGATCACCGGGGAGCTGTTTTTT.

The chain is built from TRBV6-1 and TRBJ1-6; no reliable D call. CDR1 is MNHNS, CDR2 SASEGT, per germline. Trimming took 6 bases from V and 7 from J, leaving 13 bases between them. The CDR3 has 14 residues. Here the CDR3 DNA reads TGTGCCAGCAGGAAGTTGGGGATCAATTCACCCCTCCACTTT. Amino acids: CASRKLGINSPLHF.

Notes on this clonotype: A much larger clonotype is one base distant, so this may be a read error. The chain links TRBV3-1 to TRBJ2-1, with 10 bases identical to TRBD2. Losses at the gene ends were 0 bases for V and 8 bases for J; bases not matched to a gene: 10. The V gene's germline CDR1 is LGHDT and CDR2 YNNKEL (reference sequence). This CDR3 is built from 17 residues. CDR3 sequence: CASSQDQASGSLDEQFF. In DNA, the CDR3 is TGTGCCAGCAGCCAAGATCAGGCTAGCGGGAGTTTGGATGAGCAGTTCTTC.

The J gene is TRBJ2-2, the V gene TRBV28; a weak D match, TRBD1 (6 bases). This CDR3 contains 14 residues. The germline CDR1 and CDR2 sequences are MDHEN and SYDVKM. V lost 10 bases and J 4 bases, leaving 16 bases between the germline ends. This CDR3 is CATIGGSGTGELFF. In nucleotides, the CDR3 is TGTGCCACCATAGGGGGATCGGGCACCGGGGAGCTGTTTTTT. Drawing the rest from reference TRBV28 and TRBJ2-2, the complete variable domain is DVKVTQSSRYLVKRTGEKVFLECVQDMDHENMFWYRQDPGLGLRLIYFSYDVKMKEKGDIPEGYSVSREKKERFSLILESASTNQTSMYLCATIGGSGTGELFFGEGSRLTVL.

This clonotype was seen ten or more times. The chain links TRBV20-1 to TRBJ2-1; D not certain. Germline V gives CDR1 DFQATT, CDR2 SNEGSKA (reference sequence). Trimming took off 5 bases at V and 5 bases at J, with 16 bases between the two ends. The CDR3 has 14 amino acids. The CDR3 DNA sequence: TGCAGTGCTCCGGCCAGGTCCAGGAACAATGAGCAGTTCTTC. Protein product: CSAPARSRNNEQFF.

The V call is TRBV18, the J call TRBJ1-1; D gene unclear. CDR1 is KGHSH and CDR2 is LQKENI in the germline V gene. The CDR3 runs to 15 residues. Trimming cost V 4 bases and J 1 base, with 13 bases left between them. In DNA, the CDR3 is TGTGCCAGCTCACTCTATAGGGAGAAGAACACTGAAGCTTTCTTT. It translates to CASSLYREKNTEAFF.

Points on this clonotype: A much larger clone sits a single nucleotide away, making a read error possible. V and J are TRBV4-1 and TRBJ1-2; a weak D match, TRBD1 (5 bases). Per the germline V gene, CDR1 is MGHRA and CDR2 is YSYEKL. There are 13 residues in the CDR3. Here the CDR3 reads CASSPNRQSGCTF. The CDR3 coding sequence is TGTGCCAGCAGCCCAAATCGACAGAGCGGCTGCACCTTC.